The clone carrying this TCR beta chain was recorded a few times. Libraries of naive CD8 cells were prepared from about 20,000 to 1,000,000 sorted cells using 10%, 30% or 50% RNA. Naive CD8 T cell sorting was performed on the CD8+CD4-CCR7+CD45RA+ phenotype. These data belong to a study of molecular identifiers for immune sequencing clone quantification. TCRdb re-analysed the PCR reads in MiXCR, keeping a single row per CDR3 protein. The table shows over 550,000 distinct CDR3 sequences, with roughly 25% occurring only once. The sample consisted of naive CD8+ T cells from blood, with Jurkat cell RNA spiked in. Subset noted: FACS-sorted CD8+CD4-CCR7+CD45RA+ naive T cells. This clonotype was sampled from a human donor in good health. Some libraries in this study had Jurkat cell RNA spiked in.

CDR3 loop: CASSFMDYNEQFF. For the CDR3, the DNA is TGTGCCAGCAGTTTCATGGACTACAATGAGCAGTTCTTC. The chain uses TRBV12-3 or TRBV12-4 and TRBJ2-1; no clear D gene. The ends were cut back, 3 bases at V and 3 bases at J, with 6 bases in the middle. CDR3 length: 13 residues.